This T cell receptor beta chain is drawn from a study of T cells in localized non-small cell lung cancer. Data came from immunoSEQ multiplex PCR; TCRdb stores just in-frame clones and leaves some out. This sample yields 20,000 or so clones, of which about nine tenths are seen a single time; 6.9% belongs to the top ten. The length of the CDR3 is 16 residues. CDR1 SGHTA and CDR2 FQGNSA come from the germline V gene. V lost 1 base, J lost 2 bases, and 12 bases lay in between. This chain uses TRBV7-2 with TRBJ1-3; TRBD1 might be the D (5 bases). The source of this sequence is a woman aged 35 to 70 with stage I lung adenocarcinoma. The specimen was peripheral blood, collected before any cancer treatment. DNA for the CDR3: TGTGCCAGCAGCTTAGGCCCCGGGGCAACTGGAAACACCATATATTTT. Protein: CASSLGPGATGNTIYF.